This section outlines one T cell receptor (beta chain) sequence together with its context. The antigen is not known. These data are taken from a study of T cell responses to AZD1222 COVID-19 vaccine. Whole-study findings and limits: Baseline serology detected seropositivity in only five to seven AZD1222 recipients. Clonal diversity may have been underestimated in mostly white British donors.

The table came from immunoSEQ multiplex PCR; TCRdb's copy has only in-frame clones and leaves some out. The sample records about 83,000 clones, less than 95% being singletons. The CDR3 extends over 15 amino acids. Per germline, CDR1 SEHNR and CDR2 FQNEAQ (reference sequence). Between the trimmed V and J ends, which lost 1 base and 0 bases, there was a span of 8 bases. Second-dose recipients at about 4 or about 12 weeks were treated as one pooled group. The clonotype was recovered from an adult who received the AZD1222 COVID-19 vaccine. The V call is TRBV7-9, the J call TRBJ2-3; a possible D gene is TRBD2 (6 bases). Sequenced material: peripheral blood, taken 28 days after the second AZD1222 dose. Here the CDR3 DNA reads TGTGCCAGCAGCTTAGTAAGCGGGAGCACAGATACGCAGTATTTT. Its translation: CASSLVSGSTDTQYF.